The T cell receptor (beta chain) under discussion was sequenced for a study of OX40 agonist ivuxolimab in advanced cancers. About the investigation overall: The costimulatory receptor OX40 (CD134) was targeted by ivuxolimab, a fully human IgG2 agonistic monoclonal antibody. Of the 50 or so patients in dose escalation, some 20 had hepatocellular carcinoma, some 15 had melanoma, 9 had renal cell carcinoma and 9 had head and neck cancer. Intravenous ivuxolimab was administered to patients every 2 weeks at six dose levels: 0.01, 0.1, 0.3, 1.5, 3 and 10 mg/kg. The paper describes the monotherapy dose-escalation part (N of about 54 patients) of the phase I trial of ivuxolimab. Prior anti-PD-1, anti-PD-L1 or anti-CTLA-4 therapy was permitted, and 40% of dose-escalation patients had received checkpoint inhibitors. In the dose-escalation cohort, 82.7% of patients were male, and the mean age was roughly 60 years, with a range of 23 to 79. Partial responses occurred in three dose-escalation patients: two with cutaneous melanoma and one with hepatocellular carcinoma. The point of sequencing TCRbeta in the periphery was to test whether ivuxolimab changed TCR sequence diversity and drove clonal T-cell expansion. On the study overall, not on this receptor specifically: In the 0.1-3.0 mg/kg groups, partial responders had among the lowest normalized peripheral clonal expansion, particularly in CD8+ T cells. The antigen specificity of the clonally expanded peripheral T cells was not determined. At doses of 0.1 to 3.0 mg/kg, clonal expansion of both CD4+ and CD8+ T cells in blood was seen between baseline and week 6. Low levels of normalized T-cell clonal expansion were also shown by some nonresponding patients. On average, CD8+ T cells showed more expanded clones than CD4+ T cells after ivuxolimab.

Concerning this clone: It lacks a known antigen. One base away there is no much larger clone; base qualities are not given.

For sequencing of the TCRbeta CDR3 region, genomic DNA was extracted from the sorted cells. The immunoSEQ Assay was used to sequence the TCRbeta CDR3 regions. TCRdb holds this immuneACCESS table with in-frame rearrangements only. Some clones are missing; in checked studies, unresolved V genes explain under half, and the rest has no known cause. The table for this sample lists around 68,000 clones; 80% to 90% of them were counted only once. The top ten clones comprise 0.3% to 0.4% of the sample. The germline V gene sets CDR1 to SGHRS and CDR2 to YFSETQ. There are 14 amino acids in the CDR3, from cysteine to phenylalanine inclusive. CDR3 DNA only is kept here, 42 bases in frame from base 1. At the junction V is shortened by 5 bases and J by 5 bases; bases outside the gene matches: 4. The trial excluded patients who had a history of autoimmune disease or were on systemic immunosuppression. Peripheral blood for TCR sequencing was drawn from every dose cohort at baseline, at cycle 4 day 1 and at cycle 7 day 1. The samples were drawn from a first-in-human, open-label, multicenter phase I dose-escalation trial of ivuxolimab. The trial enrolled adults with locally advanced or metastatic head and neck squamous cell, hepatocellular, melanoma or renal cell carcinoma. Before TCR sequencing, CD4+ T cells and CD8+ T cells from peripheral blood were sorted into separate populations.

Specimen: CD4+ or CD8+ T cells sorted from blood, collected in a trial of the OX40 agonist ivuxolimab. This chain is built from TRBV5-1 and TRBJ2-2, with TRBD1 matching 9 junction bases. This TCR came from an adult with an advanced solid tumor such as melanoma, head and neck, liver or kidney cancer. The DNA sequence is given as TGCGCCAGCAGGCGGGACAGGGTAACCGGGGAGCTGTTTTTT. It specifies CASRRDRVTGELFF.